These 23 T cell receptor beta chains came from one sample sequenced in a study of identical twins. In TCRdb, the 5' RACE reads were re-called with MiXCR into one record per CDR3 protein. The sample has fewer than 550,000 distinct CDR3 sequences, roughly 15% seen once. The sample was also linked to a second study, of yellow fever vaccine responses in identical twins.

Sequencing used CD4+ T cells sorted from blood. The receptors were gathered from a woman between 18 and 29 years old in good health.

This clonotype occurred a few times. In nucleotides, the CDR3 is TGCAGCGGCGCTAGCACAGATACGCAGTATTTT. This translates into CSGASTDTQYF. This sequence joins TRBV29-1 and TRBJ2-3; D is unclear. CDR1 is SQVTM, CDR2 ANQGSEA, per germline. Trimming removed 7 bases from V and 0 bases from J, with 5 bases in between. CDR3 length equals 11 residues.

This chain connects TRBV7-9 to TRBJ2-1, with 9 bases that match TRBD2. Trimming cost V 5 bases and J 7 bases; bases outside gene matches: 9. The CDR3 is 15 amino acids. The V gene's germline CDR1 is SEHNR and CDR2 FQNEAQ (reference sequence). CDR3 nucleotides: TGTGCCAGCAGCGGACCGGGACTAGCAGGAAATGAGCAGTTCTTC. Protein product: CASSGPGLAGNEQFF.

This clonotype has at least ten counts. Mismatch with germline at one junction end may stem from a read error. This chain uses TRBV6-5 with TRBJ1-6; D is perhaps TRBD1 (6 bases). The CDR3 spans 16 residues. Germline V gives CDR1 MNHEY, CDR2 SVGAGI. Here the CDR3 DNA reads TGTGCCAGCAGCTACTCGGCTACAGGGCATAATTCACCCCTCCACTTT. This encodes CASSYSATGHNSPLHF.

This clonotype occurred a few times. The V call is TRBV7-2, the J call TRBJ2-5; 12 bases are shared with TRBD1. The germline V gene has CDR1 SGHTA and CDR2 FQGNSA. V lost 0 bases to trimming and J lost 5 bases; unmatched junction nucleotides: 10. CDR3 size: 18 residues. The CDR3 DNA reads TGTGCCAGCAGCTTAGCCCCCACAGGGACAGGGGGCGCGGAGACCCAGTACTTC. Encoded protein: CASSLAPTGTGGAETQYF.

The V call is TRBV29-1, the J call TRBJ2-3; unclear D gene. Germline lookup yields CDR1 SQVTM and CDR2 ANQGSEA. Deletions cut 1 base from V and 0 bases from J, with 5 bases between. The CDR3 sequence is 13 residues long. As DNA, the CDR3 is TGCAGCGTTGAAGGCAGAAGCACAGATACGCAGTATTTT. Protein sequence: CSVEGRSTDTQYF.

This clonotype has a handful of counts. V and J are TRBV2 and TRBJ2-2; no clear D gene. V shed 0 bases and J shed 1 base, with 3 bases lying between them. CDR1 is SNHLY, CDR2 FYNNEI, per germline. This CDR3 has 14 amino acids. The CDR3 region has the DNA TGTGCCAGCAGTGAAGCGGGGAACACCGGGGAGCTGTTTTTT. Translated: CASSEAGNTGELFF.

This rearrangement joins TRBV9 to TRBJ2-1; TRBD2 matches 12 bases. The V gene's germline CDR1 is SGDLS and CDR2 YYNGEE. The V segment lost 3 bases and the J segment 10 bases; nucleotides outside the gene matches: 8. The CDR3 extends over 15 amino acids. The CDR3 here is CASSATSGSLEEQFF. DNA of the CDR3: TGTGCCAGCAGCGCGACTAGCGGGAGTCTAGAAGAGCAGTTCTTC.

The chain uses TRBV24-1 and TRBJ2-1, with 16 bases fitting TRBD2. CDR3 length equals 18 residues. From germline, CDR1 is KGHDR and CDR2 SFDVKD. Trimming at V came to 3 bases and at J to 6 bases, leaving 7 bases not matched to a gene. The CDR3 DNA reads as TGTGCCACCAGTGATCCTGGGACTAGCGGGAGGGGACTCAATGAGCAGTTCTTC. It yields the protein CATSDPGTSGRGLNEQFF.

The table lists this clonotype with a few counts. Here the CDR3 DNA reads TGTGCCAGCAGCTTTGCATGGGGGGACTATGGCTACACCTTC. Amino acids: CASSFAWGDYGYTF. The chain links TRBV7-2 to TRBJ1-2, with a tentative D call TRBD1 (5 bases). From germline, CDR1 is SGHTA and CDR2 FQGNSA. The CDR3 contains 14 residues. V was shortened by 3 bases and J by 3 bases, with 11 bases between the two germline ends.

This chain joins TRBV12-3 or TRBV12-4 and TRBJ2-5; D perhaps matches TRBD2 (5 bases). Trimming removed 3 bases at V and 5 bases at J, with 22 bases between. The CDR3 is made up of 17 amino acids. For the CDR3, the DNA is TGTGCCAGCAGTTTGGGCTTAGTGTCGGGAAATTTGGAGACCCAGTACTTC. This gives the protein CASSLGLVSGNLETQYF.

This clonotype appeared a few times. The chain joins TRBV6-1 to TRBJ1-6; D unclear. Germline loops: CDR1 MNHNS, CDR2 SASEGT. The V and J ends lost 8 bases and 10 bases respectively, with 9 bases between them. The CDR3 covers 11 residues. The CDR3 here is CASGNVSPLHF. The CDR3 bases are TGTGCCAGCGGCAATGTCTCACCCCTCCACTTT.

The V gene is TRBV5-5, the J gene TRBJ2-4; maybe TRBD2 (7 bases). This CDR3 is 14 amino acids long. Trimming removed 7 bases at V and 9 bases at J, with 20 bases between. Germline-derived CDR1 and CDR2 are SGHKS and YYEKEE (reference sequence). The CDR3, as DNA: TGTGCCAGCGGGGGGGGGCTTGAGGATACCATTCAGTACTTC. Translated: CASGGGLEDTIQYF.

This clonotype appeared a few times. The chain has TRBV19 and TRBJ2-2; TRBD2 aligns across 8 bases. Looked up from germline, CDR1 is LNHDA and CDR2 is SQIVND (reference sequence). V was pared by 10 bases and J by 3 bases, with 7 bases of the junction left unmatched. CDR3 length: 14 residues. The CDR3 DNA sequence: TGTGCCACCTGGACTAGCAGCTACACCGGGGAGCTGTTTTTT. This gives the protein CATWTSSYTGELFF.

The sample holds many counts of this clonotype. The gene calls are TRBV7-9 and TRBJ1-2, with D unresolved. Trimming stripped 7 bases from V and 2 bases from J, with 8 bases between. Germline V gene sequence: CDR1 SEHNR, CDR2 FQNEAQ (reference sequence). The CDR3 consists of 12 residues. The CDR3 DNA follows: TGTGCCAGCATGCCAGGCAACTATGGCTACACCTTC. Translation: CASMPGNYGYTF.

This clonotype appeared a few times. CDR3 sequence: CASSFNSGGYNEQFF. For the CDR3, the DNA is TGTGCCAGCAGTTTTAACAGCGGGGGGTACAATGAGCAGTTCTTC. The chain carries TRBV12-3 or TRBV12-4 and TRBJ2-1, with TRBD2 matching 9 bases. V lost 3 bases and J lost 4; bases outside the gene matches: 4. The CDR3 has 15 residues.

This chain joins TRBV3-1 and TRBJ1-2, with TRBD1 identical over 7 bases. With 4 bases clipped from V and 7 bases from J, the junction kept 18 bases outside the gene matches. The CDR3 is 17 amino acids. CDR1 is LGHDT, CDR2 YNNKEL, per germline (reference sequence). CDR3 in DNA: TGTGCCAGCAGCCGAAGTTCGACAGGGAGGCACGGTAGTGGCTACACCTTC. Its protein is CASSRSSTGRHGSGYTF.

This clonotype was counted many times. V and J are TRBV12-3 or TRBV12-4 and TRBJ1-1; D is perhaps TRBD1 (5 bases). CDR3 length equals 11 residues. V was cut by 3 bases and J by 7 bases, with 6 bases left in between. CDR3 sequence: CASSFGGEAFF. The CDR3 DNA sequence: TGTGCCAGCAGTTTTGGGGGTGAAGCTTTCTTT.

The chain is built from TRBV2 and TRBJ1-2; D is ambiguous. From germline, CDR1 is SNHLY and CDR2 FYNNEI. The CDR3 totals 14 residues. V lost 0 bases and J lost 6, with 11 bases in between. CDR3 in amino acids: CASSEAGPVNGYTF. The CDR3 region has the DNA TGTGCCAGCAGTGAAGCAGGGCCCGTCAATGGCTACACCTTC.

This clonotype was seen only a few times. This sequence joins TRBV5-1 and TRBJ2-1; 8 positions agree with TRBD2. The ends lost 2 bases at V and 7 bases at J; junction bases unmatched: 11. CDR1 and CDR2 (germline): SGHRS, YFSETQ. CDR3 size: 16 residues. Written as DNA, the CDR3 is TGCGCCAGCAGCTTCCTAAGCGGGAGCGGGCGGAATGAGCAGTTCTTC. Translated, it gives CASSFLSGSGRNEQFF.

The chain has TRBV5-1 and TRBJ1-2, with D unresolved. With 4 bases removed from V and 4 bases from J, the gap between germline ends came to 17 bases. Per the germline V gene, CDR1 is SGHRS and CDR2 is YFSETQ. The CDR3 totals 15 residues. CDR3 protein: CASSPGPKPFYGYTF. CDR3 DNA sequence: TGCGCCAGCAGCCCCGGCCCAAAACCCTTCTATGGCTACACCTTC.

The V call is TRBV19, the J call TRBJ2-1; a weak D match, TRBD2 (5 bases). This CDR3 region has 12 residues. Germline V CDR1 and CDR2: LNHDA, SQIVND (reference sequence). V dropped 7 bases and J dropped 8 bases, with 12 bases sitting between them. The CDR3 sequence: CASIPVRDEQFF. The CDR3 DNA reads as TGTGCCAGTATTCCGGTGCGGGATGAGCAGTTCTTC. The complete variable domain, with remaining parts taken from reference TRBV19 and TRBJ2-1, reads DGGITQSPKYLFRKEGQNVTLSCEQNLNHDAMYWYRQDPGQGLRLIYYSQIVNDFQKGDIAEGYSVSREKKESFPLTVTSAQKNPTAFYLCASIPVRDEQFFGPGTRLTVL.

The CDR3 DNA is TGTGCCAGCAGCTTCGTGGACAGGAGCACAGATACGCAGTATTTT. Amino acids: CASSFVDRSTDTQYF. The chain carries TRBV5-6 and TRBJ2-3; 7 bases map to TRBD1. The CDR3 extends over 15 amino acids. J lost 0 bases, V lost 2 bases, and 3 bases had no gene match. Germline assignment: CDR1 SGHDT and CDR2 YYEEEE.

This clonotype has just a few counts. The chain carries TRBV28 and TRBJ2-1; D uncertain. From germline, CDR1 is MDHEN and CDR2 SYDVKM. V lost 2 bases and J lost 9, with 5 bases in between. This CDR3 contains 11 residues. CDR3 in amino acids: CASSLEFEQFF. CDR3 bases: TGTGCCAGCAGTTTAGAGTTTGAGCAGTTCTTC.